A selection of T cell receptor beta chains follows, all from one sample in a study of blood T cell repertoires in COVID-19. Assay: immunoSEQ multiplex PCR; the TCRdb copy retains only in-frame clones and omits some. The sample holds roughly 100,000 clones, 60% to 80% seen once. The sequenced sample consisted of peripheral blood. Every receptor here comes from a human donor with acute or convalescent COVID-19. The donor label of this sample is uncertain. CDR3s include the opening cysteine and the closing phenylalanine or tryptophan. D genes are given only for firm matches. Size values are once, few and many counts, or a class for expanded clones, and some rows have none.

j_gene,d_gene,v_gene,abundance,CDR3aa,CDR3nt
TRBJ1-3,.,TRBV6-5,.,CASSYAGVGSGNTIYF,TGTGCCAGCAGTTACGCGGGGGTCGGCTCTGGAAACACCATATATTTT
TRBJ2-3,TRBD2,TRBV5-5,.,CASSDNGLGRKFLHTQYF,TGTGCCAGCAGCGATAACGGACTAGGCAGGAAGTTTCTACATACGCAGTATTTT
TRBJ1-1,TRBD1,TRBV6-5,.,CASSPLQGVTEAFF,TGTGCCAGCAGTCCCTTACAGGGGGTAACTGAAGCTTTCTTT
TRBJ1-1,.,TRBV3-1/TRBV3-2,.,CASSQDFGRSNTEAFF,TGTGCCAGCAGCCAAGATTTTGGCAGGTCGAACACTGAAGCTTTCTTT
TRBJ1-1,.,TRBV7-3,.,CASSKQGEKGTEAFF,TGTGCCAGCAGCAAACAGGGAGAAAAAGGCACTGAAGCTTTCTTT
TRBJ1-1,.,TRBV5-4,.,CASSRDHTRAFF,TGTGCCAGCAGCCGCGATCACACTAGGGCTTTCTTT
TRBJ2-5,TRBD1,TRBV19,.,CASSQWTGRVETQYF,TGTGCCAGTAGCCAATGGACAGGTCGAGTGGAGACCCAGTACTTC
TRBJ1-2,.,TRBV6-6,.,CASSLPGQNYGYTF,TGTGCCAGCAGTCTCCCCGGACAGAACTATGGCTACACCTTC
TRBJ2-1,.,TRBV6-4,.,CASSDSAEGYVRGISEQFF,TGTGCCAGCAGTGACTCGGCTGAAGGCTACGTCAGGGGAATAAGTGAGCAGTTCTTC
TRBJ2-2,TRBD1,TRBV18,.,CASSPQYDRAGTGELFF,TGTGCCAGCTCACCACAGTACGACAGGGCCGGCACCGGGGAGCTGTTTTTT
TRBJ1-4,.,TRBV5-1,.,CASSLGQAPRGNEKLFF,TGCGCCAGCAGCTTGGGCCAGGCTCCCAGGGGCAATGAAAAACTGTTTTTT
TRBJ2-7,TRBD2,TRBV7-6,.,CASSPGSGGLEQYF,TGTGCCAGCAGTCCGGGTAGCGGGGGTCTCGAGCAGTACTTC
TRBJ2-3,.,TRBV20-1,.,CSASRAPSGDTQYF,TGCAGTGCTAGTCGAGCCCCCAGCGGAGATACGCAGTATTTT
TRBJ1-2,TRBD1,TRBV10-2,.,CASTQGAGYTF,TGCGCCAGCACCCAGGGGGCTGGCTACACCTTC
TRBJ1-2,TRBD1,TRBV30,.,CAWTRTGGMYGYTF,TGTGCCTGGACCCGGACAGGGGGCATGTATGGCTACACCTTC
TRBJ1-6,.,TRBV2,.,CASAGRATGLGSLHF,TGTGCCAGCGCGGGCAGGGCGACAGGTCTTGGATCCCTCCACTTT
TRBJ1-4,TRBD1,TRBV6-5,once,CASSKRGQGGEKLFF,TGTGCCAGCTCAAAAAGGGGGCAGGGCGGAGAAAAACTGTTTTTT
TRBJ1-5,TRBD1,TRBV2,.,CASSATGGYSNQPQHF,TGTGCCAGCAGTGCTACAGGGGGTTATAGCAATCAGCCCCAGCATTTT
TRBJ1-1,.,TRBV11-2,.,CASSPAGGPNTEAFF,TGTGCCAGCAGCCCGGCGGGGGGACCGAACACTGAAGCTTTCTTT
TRBJ1-1,.,TRBV18,once,CASSPPTALNTEAFF,TGTGCCAGCTCGCCCCCGACAGCACTGAACACTGAAGCTTTCTTT
TRBJ2-5,TRBD2,TRBV6-5,.,CASSYSSSGQETQYF,TGTGCCAGCAGTTACTCGTCTAGCGGGCAAGAGACCCAGTACTTC
TRBJ1-5,.,TRBV7-2,few,CASSFYGTPRGNQPQHF,TGTGCCAGCAGCTTTTACGGGACACCAAGGGGCAATCAGCCCCAGCATTTT
TRBJ2-1,TRBD2,TRBV14,.,CASSPWTSGYSYNEQFF,TGTGCCAGCAGCCCCTGGACTAGCGGGTACTCCTACAATGAGCAGTTCTTC
TRBJ1-6,TRBD1,TRBV10-2,.,CASTMAGDRNSPLHF,TGCGCCAGCACCATGGCAGGGGACAGGAATTCACCCCTCCACTTT
TRBJ1-2,TRBD1,TRBV6-5,.,CASSTQGPYGYTF,TGTGCCAGCAGTACACAGGGGCCCTATGGCTACACCTTC
TRBJ1-2,TRBD1,TRBV3-1/TRBV3-2,.,CASSYRQGGYTF,TGTGCCAGCAGCTATAGACAGGGAGGCTACACCTTC
TRBJ1-5,.,TRBV7-2,.,CASSLEGGVNQPQHF,TGTGCCAGCAGCTTAGAAGGGGGGGTCAATCAGCCCCAGCATTTT
TRBJ1-2,.,TRBV6-5,.,CASSTTARRNYGYTF,TGTGCCAGCAGTACCACCGCCCGGCGGAACTATGGCTACACCTTC
TRBJ1-6,.,TRBV12-3/TRBV12-4,.,CASRQGEGSPLHF,TGTGCCAGCAGACAGGGTGAGGGTTCACCCCTCCACTTT
TRBJ2-3,.,TRBV4-1,.,CASSQDPQGGVTNTQYF,TGCGCCAGCAGCCAAGATCCCCAGGGAGGCGTTACGAATACGCAGTATTTT
TRBJ1-6,.,TRBV18,.,CASSSVPGSPLHF,TGTGCCAGCTCTTCAGTCCCAGGTTCACCCCTCCACTTT
TRBJ1-3,.,TRBV7-2,.,CASSPGGSGNTIYF,TGTGCCAGCAGCCCCGGGGGCTCTGGAAACACCATATATTTT
TRBJ1-6,TRBD1,TRBV11-2,few,CASSSRVGTVRSPLHF,TGTGCCAGCAGCTCAAGGGTTGGGACAGTGCGATCACCCCTCCACTTT
TRBJ1-4,TRBD1,TRBV5-1,.,CASKTGQGNEKLFF,TGCGCCAGCAAAACGGGACAGGGGAATGAAAAACTGTTTTTT
TRBJ1-3,.,TRBV2,.,CASSGGQHSGNTIYF,TGTGCCAGCAGTGGAGGACAGCACTCTGGAAACACCATATATTTT
TRBJ1-2,.,TRBV9,.,CASSVNAGVDYGYTF,TGTGCCAGCAGCGTAAATGCGGGGGTAGACTATGGCTACACCTTC
TRBJ2-3,TRBD1,TRBV28,.,CASSGTGWGDTQYF,TGTGCCAGCAGCGGGACAGGGTGGGGAGATACGCAGTATTTT
TRBJ1-6,.,TRBV4-1,.,CASSQEVRGTGSPLHF,TGCGCCAGCAGCCAAGAGGTGAGGGGGACGGGTTCACCCCTCCACTTT
TRBJ2-7,TRBD1,TRBV12-3/TRBV12-4,many,CASKRTGLPEQYF,TGTGCCAGCAAAAGGACAGGCCTCCCCGAGCAGTACTTC
TRBJ1-1,TRBD1,TRBV4-2,.,CASSTQNRQGAEAFF,TGTGCCAGCAGCACTCAAAATAGGCAGGGGGCTGAAGCTTTCTTT
TRBJ2-1,.,TRBV3-1/TRBV3-2,.,CASSQDGFGGNEQFF,TGTGCCAGCAGCCAAGATGGGTTCGGGGGCAATGAGCAGTTCTTC
TRBJ2-3,.,TRBV6-5,.,CASSQGWTDTQYF,TGTGCCAGCTCACAGGGATGGACAGATACGCAGTATTTT
TRBJ2-5,TRBD2,TRBV4-1,once,CASSHTSGQETQYF,TGCGCCAGCAGCCATACTAGCGGCCAAGAGACCCAGTACTTC
TRBJ1-6,.,TRBV3-1/TRBV3-2,.,CASSQGGTGSSPLHF,TGTGCCAGCAGCCAAGGAGGGACTGGGAGTTCACCCCTCCACTTT
TRBJ1-1,.,TRBV18,few,CASSPLPGMNTEAFF,TGTGCCAGCTCACCACTCCCAGGGATGAACACTGAAGCTTTCTTT
TRBJ1-2,.,TRBV4-1,once,CASSQVLVSANYGYTF,TGCGCCAGCAGCCAAGTTCTCGTTAGCGCGAACTATGGCTACACCTTC
TRBJ1-1,.,TRBV2,many,CASRLGGGTEAFF,TGTGCCAGCAGGCTGGGAGGGGGCACTGAAGCTTTCTTT
TRBJ1-2,.,TRBV10-3,.,CAISARGYGYTF,TGTGCCATCAGTGCACGGGGGTATGGCTACACCTTC
TRBJ1-6,TRBD1,TRBV10-3,.,CAGSTGEYSPLHF,TGTGCCGGTTCGACAGGGGAGTATTCACCCCTCCACTTT
TRBJ1-5,.,TRBV2,.,CASSGQRAGTVNQPQHF,TGTGCCAGCAGTGGTCAGCGGGCAGGGACGGTCAATCAGCCCCAGCATTTT
TRBJ1-2,.,TRBV30,.,CAHRGGFRSSNYGYTF,TGTGCACATAGGGGGGGTTTCCGGAGCTCTAACTATGGCTACACCTTC
TRBJ2-3,TRBD1,TRBV6-1,.,CASSEHRPGQGAGTQYF,TGTGCCAGCAGCGAACACAGACCGGGACAGGGGGCCGGTACGCAGTATTTT
TRBJ2-2,TRBD1,TRBV2,few,CASSPNVRGQGGELFF,TGTGCCAGCAGTCCGAATGTCAGGGGGCAGGGCGGGGAGCTGTTTTTT
TRBJ1-6,.,TRBV7-9,.,CASSLVGAVDNSPLHF,TGTGCCAGCAGCTTAGTGGGCGCTGTCGATAATTCACCCCTCCACTTT
TRBJ2-3,TRBD2,TRBV7-8,once,CASSLVSGGPRDTQYF,TGTGCCAGCAGCTTAGTGTCGGGGGGACCGAGGGATACGCAGTATTTT
TRBJ2-7,TRBD2,TRBV5-1,.,CASSEAGASYEQYF,TGCGCCAGCAGTGAAGCGGGGGCGTCCTACGAGCAGTACTTC
TRBJ2-5,.,TRBV11-3,.,CASSLDSSGETQYF,TGTGCCAGCAGCTTAGACAGTTCGGGAGAGACCCAGTACTTC